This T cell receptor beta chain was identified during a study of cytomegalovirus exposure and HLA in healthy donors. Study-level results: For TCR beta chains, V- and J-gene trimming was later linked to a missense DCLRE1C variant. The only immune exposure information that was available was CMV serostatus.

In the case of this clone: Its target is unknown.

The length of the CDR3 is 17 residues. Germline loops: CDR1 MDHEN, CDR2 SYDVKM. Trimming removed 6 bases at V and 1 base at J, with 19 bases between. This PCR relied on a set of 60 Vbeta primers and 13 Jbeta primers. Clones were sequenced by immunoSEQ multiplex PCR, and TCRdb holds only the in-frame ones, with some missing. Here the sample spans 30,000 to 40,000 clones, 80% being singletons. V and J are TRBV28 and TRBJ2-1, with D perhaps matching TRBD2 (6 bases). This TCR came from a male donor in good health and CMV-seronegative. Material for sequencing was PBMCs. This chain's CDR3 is CASSLGGAGPSYNEQFF. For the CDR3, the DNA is TGTGCCAGCAGCCTAGGCGGGGCGGGACCTTCCTACAATGAGCAGTTCTTC.